This T cell receptor beta chain is from a study of blood T cell repertoires in COVID-19 (dated by TCRdb to about 2020). At the level of the whole study: Samples from collaborators originated in the United States, Italy and Spain and spanned both the acute and convalescent phases of COVID-19. The prospective study material was composed of cDNA or gDNA derived from T cells, B-cell-depleted T cells, or PBMCs. Subjects who had been exposed to COVID-19, were actively infected with it, or had recovered from it provided the deeply sampled blood TCRbeta repertoires that made up the dataset. A freely available public database, intended as a resource for researchers studying the immune response to SARS-CoV-2, is where the repertoires were released. The samples were drawn from the first 160 participants of the ongoing ImmuneRACE study and from 1,200 or so subjects provided by 6 global collaborators. A de-identified subject ID, COVID-19 status, age in years and sex were almost always included in the sample metadata. Where available, HLA class I and class II types were taken from metadata supplied by the sample provider and were not determined by assay-based typing. Summary of the overall study and its limitations: Clinical and demographic metadata were provided uncurated, with the amount varying by source and participant.

This clone was seen more than once but under ten times. Its antigen is still unknown. The input lacks base qualities; no much larger clone sits a single base away. Another Seattle source contributed samples from volunteer blood donors who had recovered from COVID-19. Whole blood was collected in K2EDTA tubes by collaborating institutions according to the institutions' own protocols. For TCRbeta analysis, collaborators shipped samples as frozen whole blood, isolated PBMCs, or DNA extracted from either of those sample types. TCRbeta CDR3 regions were amplified from genomic DNA using the immunoSEQ Assay, a bias-controlled multiplex PCR. The original pipeline was this. The number of nucleated cells in each sample was estimated by amplification of reference gene primers within the assay. Sequence reads were collapsed and filtered to measure the absolute abundance of every unique TCRbeta CDR3 rearrangement. For each sample, productive Simpson clonality was calculated as the square root of Simpson's diversity index over productive rearrangements. Sourced from immuneACCESS, this table was stored by TCRdb with only in-frame sequences that have V and J called. A share of the clones is absent; for the studies checked, an unresolved V gene accounts for under half, and the remainder has no known explanation. The V and J calls and clone size were taken over from that table, and D and trimming were inferred from the DNA. Within this sample are some 250,000 clones, with about 90% of them counted one time only. Together, the top ten hold 3% of the sample.

Via the germline V gene (reference sequence), CDR1 is LNHDA and CDR2 SQIVND. The germline V and J ends show losses of 5 bases and 5 bases respectively, and no gene match explains 9 bases of the junction. The CDR3, from cysteine to phenylalanine, totals 16 residues. The DNA shown is the 48-base CDR3, in frame from base 1. This chain is built from TRBV19 and TRBJ2-5, and TRBD1 matches 12 of the central bases. The sequenced sample was peripheral blood. The origin of this receptor is a woman aged 25 to 39 who had recovered from COVID-19. The CDR3 reads CASSLGTGGWRETQYF. The base sequence is TGTGCCAGTAGTCTAGGGACAGGGGGCTGGAGGGAGACCCAGTACTTC.